The 3 T cell receptor beta chains below come from one sample, sequenced in a study of shared clonotypes between healthy human individuals. The assay was immunoSEQ multiplex PCR, and TCRdb's table has in-frame clones only and misses some. The table has over a million clones, 96% seen once. What was sequenced was naive CD4+ T cells sorted from blood. Subset meaning: CD45RA+ positively selected. The source is a man aged 25 to 40 in good health.

The rearrangement uses TRBV6-1 and TRBJ2-7, with D possibly called TRBD1 or TRBD2 (5 bases each). From germline, CDR1 is MNHNS and CDR2 SASEGT. V was cut by 6 bases and J by 2 bases, with 11 bases left in between. The CDR3 has 13 residues. As DNA, the CDR3 is TGTGCCAGCAGCGTCGGGACGGCCTACGAGCAGTACTTC. Translating gives CASSVGTAYEQYF.

The chain has TRBV6-6 and TRBJ1-3; 9 bases are shared with TRBD1. Germline trimming cut 6 bases from V and 0 bases from J; bases unmatched to any gene: 0. This CDR3 is built from 14 residues. Germline CDR1 MNHNY, CDR2 SVGAGI (reference sequence). The CDR3 DNA follows: TGTGCCAGCAGGGACAGGGGCTCTGGAAACACCATATATTTT. This encodes CASRDRGSGNTIYF.

V usage is TRBV18 and J usage is TRBJ2-2, with D uncertain. The V end lost 3 bases, the J end lost 4 bases, and 9 bases lay between the germline ends. This CDR3 spans 14 amino acids. Germline V gene sequence: CDR1 KGHSH, CDR2 LQKENI. The CDR3 DNA reads as TGTGCCAGCTCACCCATGACACGCACCGGGGAGCTGTTTTTT. Translated, it gives CASSPMTRTGELFF.